The 30 T cell receptor beta chains below were found in one sample sequenced in a study of CD8 T cells in ankylosing spondylitis. One entry per CDR3 protein results from TCRdb running MiXCR on the 5' RACE reads. This sample yields around 300,000 distinct CDR3 sequences, of which approximately 10% are seen a single time; around 8.4% belongs to the top ten. The material sequenced was blood, either unsorted or a sorted T cell fraction (not recorded which). These receptors came from a female donor with ankylosing spondylitis or in good health (not recorded which).

This chain uses TRBV27 with TRBJ1-4; TRBD1 aligns across 9 bases. The ends lost 3 bases at V and 8 bases at J; junction bases unmatched: 7. The CDR3 covers 15 residues. Germline lookup yields CDR1 MNHEY and CDR2 SMNVEV (reference sequence). This CDR3 reads CASSFLGQGTEKLFF. The CDR3 nucleotides are TGTGCCAGCAGTTTCTTAGGACAGGGGACCGAAAAACTGTTTTTT.

This clonotype was detected only once. A read error is possible here, since a much larger clone lies one base away. The chain uses TRBV5-5 and TRBJ2-2, with a tentative D call TRBD2 (5 bases). CDR1 and CDR2 from the germline V gene are SGHKS and YYEKEE (reference sequence). V shed 0 bases and J shed 6 bases, with 12 bases lying between them. The CDR3 spans 15 residues. As DNA, the CDR3 is TGTGCCAGCAGCTTGGACGTGAGAGGGCCCGGGGAGCTGTTTTTT. Residues: CASSLDVRGPGELFF.

At least ten counts were recorded for this clonotype. In nucleotides, the CDR3 is TGTGCCAGCAGGGAGCGTGGACAGGGGGACACTGAAGCTTTCTTT. It codes for CASRERGQGDTEAFF. The chain has TRBV28 and TRBJ1-1; 10 bases agree with TRBD1. Germline CDR1 and CDR2: MDHEN and SYDVKM. This CDR3 is 15 amino acids long. Losses at the gene ends were 6 bases for V and 3 bases for J; bases not matched to a gene: 7.

The chain carries TRBV20-1 and TRBJ2-2, with 10 bases lining up with TRBD1. This CDR3 is 17 amino acids long. V shed 1 base, J shed 0 bases, and the junction held 5 bases outside the gene matches. From germline, CDR1 is DFQATT and CDR2 SNEGSKA (reference sequence). CDR3 sequence reads: CSARVRDRGPNTGELFF. In DNA, the CDR3 is TGCAGTGCTAGAGTAAGGGACAGGGGACCGAACACCGGGGAGCTGTTTTTT.

The table lists this clonotype with a few counts. The chain employs TRBV28 and TRBJ1-2; a weak D match, TRBD1 (6 bases). V lost 5 bases and J lost 1, with 14 bases in between. The germline gives CDR1 MDHEN, CDR2 SYDVKM. This CDR3 region has 15 residues. In DNA form, the CDR3 reads TGTGCCAGCAGTAACCGGGACACTGTTAACTATGGCTACACCTTC. The encoded protein is CASSNRDTVNYGYTF.

Many counts were recorded for this clonotype. The chain carries TRBV20-1 and TRBJ2-1; 7 nucleotides line up with TRBD1. The ends lost 3 bases at V and 7 bases at J; junction bases unmatched: 18. The CDR3 runs 17 residues. Per the germline V gene, CDR1 is DFQATT and CDR2 is SNEGSKA (reference sequence). The CDR3 DNA follows: TGCAGTGCTAGTCCCTTAGTGAGACAGGGAAAATCTAATGAGCAGTTCTTC. Translating it yields CSASPLVRQGKSNEQFF.

This clonotype was counted at least ten times. The CDR3 here is CASSLLRSTDTQYF. CDR3 coding DNA: TGTGCCAGCAGTTTGTTGAGGAGCACAGATACGCAGTATTTT. The rearrangement links TRBV12-3 or TRBV12-4 to TRBJ2-3; D call uncertain. V was trimmed by 3 bases and J by 0 bases, leaving 7 bases between them. The CDR3 extends over 14 amino acids.

This clonotype was recorded at least ten times. The chain joins TRBV6-1 to TRBJ2-3, with 11 nucleotides matching TRBD2. CDR3 length equals 15 residues. Germline V lookup: CDR1 MNHNS, CDR2 SASEGT. V lost 6 bases and J lost 0; bases outside the gene matches: 2. The CDR3 is CASRRLAGSTDTQYF. In DNA, the CDR3 is TGTGCCAGCAGGAGACTAGCGGGAAGCACAGATACGCAGTATTTT.

The gene calls are TRBV2 and TRBJ2-1; 7 bases align to TRBD2. The CDR3 covers 17 residues. The ends lost 0 bases at V and 5 bases at J; junction bases unmatched: 10. The germline V gene encodes CDR1 SNHLY and CDR2 FYNNEI. CDR3 nucleotides: TGTGCCAGCAGTGAAGCGGTAAACCGACTAGCCAACAATGAGCAGTTCTTC. Its protein is CASSEAVNRLANNEQFF. Full variable domain (rest looked up from reference TRBV2 and TRBJ2-1): EPEVTQTPSHQVTQMGQEVILRCVPISNHLYFYWYRQILGQKVEFLVSFYNNEISEKSEIFDDQFSVERPDGSNFTLKIRSTKLEDSAMYFCASSEAVNRLANNEQFFGPGTRLTVL.

This clonotype showed up just a few times. This chain uses TRBV7-9 with TRBJ1-4; D is uncertain. V was trimmed by 4 bases and J by 8 bases, leaving 20 bases between them. Germline CDR1 SEHNR, CDR2 FQNEAQ (reference sequence). CDR3 length equals 16 residues. This CDR3 reads CASSSFLGGRGEKLFF. In DNA, the CDR3 is TGTGCCAGCAGCTCTTTTTTAGGCGGGCGAGGGGAAAAACTGTTTTTT.

This sequence joins TRBV6-1 and TRBJ2-5; the match to TRBD1 covers 9 bases. The V segment lost 5 bases and the J segment 2 bases; nucleotides outside the gene matches: 9. From germline, CDR1 is MNHNS and CDR2 SASEGT. The CDR3 contains 16 residues. CDR3 nucleotides: TGTGCCAGCAGTCCCCGCCCGGGACAGGGACAAGAGACCCAGTACTTC. Translated, it gives CASSPRPGQGQETQYF.

This clonotype was found many times. V usage is TRBV20-1 and J usage is TRBJ1-1; a possible D gene is TRBD1 (6 bases). The length of the CDR3 is 13 residues. Germline V gene data show CDR1 as DFQATT and CDR2 as SNEGSKA (reference sequence). V was trimmed by 6 bases and J by 6 bases, leaving 17 bases between them. CDR3 sequence: CSANRGGGPEAFF. CDR3 nucleotide sequence: TGCAGTGCGAATCGGGGTGGGGGCCCTGAAGCTTTCTTT.

This clonotype was seen at least ten times. This rearrangement joins TRBV20-1 to TRBJ2-7; a weak D match, TRBD1 (5 bases). V was pared by 6 bases and J by 2 bases, with 11 bases between. This CDR3 is built from 12 residues. CDR1 and CDR2 from the germline V gene are DFQATT and SNEGSKA (reference sequence). CDR3 bases: TGCAGTGCACGAAGGGGCCCCTACGAGCAGTACTTC. Its protein product is CSARRGPYEQYF.

This chain connects TRBV6-1 to TRBJ2-5, with D perhaps matching TRBD2 (6 bases). Germline V gene data show CDR1 as MNHNS and CDR2 as SASEGT. V lost 7 bases, J lost 5 bases, and 29 bases lay in between. The CDR3 has 18 amino acids. For the CDR3, the DNA is TGTGCCAGCACCCATCGTGTCGTGGCGGGGCTCTCGGGGGAGACCCAGTACTTC. This encodes CASTHRVVAGLSGETQYF.

A few counts support this clonotype. The chain is built from TRBV27 and TRBJ2-7; 7 nucleotides align to TRBD1. J was trimmed by 2 bases and V by 5 bases; bases with no gene match: 6. Germline CDR1 MNHEY, CDR2 SMNVEV (reference sequence). This CDR3 is 14 amino acids long. The CDR3, as DNA: TGTGCCAGCAGTAGGGGGCCAGCCGCCTACGAGCAGTACTTC. As protein: CASSRGPAAYEQYF.

This clonotype has at least ten counts. The J gene is TRBJ2-2, the V gene TRBV7-2, with TRBD1 matching 8 bases. The length of the CDR3 is 14 residues. CDR1 and CDR2 from the germline V gene are SGHTA and FQGNSA. Unmatched junction bases numbered 8, after V lost 3 bases and J lost 11 bases. Here the CDR3 reads CASSFTGGYFELFF. The DNA for the CDR3 is TGTGCCAGCAGCTTTACAGGGGGATATTTTGAGCTGTTTTTT.

This clonotype was picked up a small number of times. This chain uses TRBV10-2 with TRBJ2-3, with no clear D. V lost 8 bases and J 3 bases, leaving 21 bases between the germline ends. The CDR3 spans 16 residues. Germline assignment: CDR1 WSHSY and CDR2 SAAADI. In nucleotides, the CDR3 is TGCGCCAGCTCACCGGCCTGGGCCGCCCAAACAGATACGCAGTATTTT. Protein: CASSPAWAAQTDTQYF.

The V call is TRBV13, the J call TRBJ2-2; either TRBD1 or TRBD2 may supply D (5 bases each). V lost 5 bases, J lost 6 bases, and 10 bases lay in between. The CDR3 is 13 amino acids. Germline CDR1 and CDR2: PRHDT and FYEKMQ (reference sequence). The chain's CDR3 is CASSRDPAGELFF. DNA for the CDR3: TGTGCCAGCAGCCGGGACCCGGCCGGGGAGCTGTTTTTT.

This clonotype occurred many times. The CDR3 nucleotides read TGCAGCGGCTCCCCTGTAGGGAGTGAGCAGTTCTTC. Its protein is CSGSPVGSEQFF. The chain recombines TRBV20-1 with TRBJ2-1; D may be TRBD2 (5 bases). The CDR3 spans 12 residues. Germline CDR1 reads DFQATT; CDR2 reads SNEGSKA (reference sequence).

This clonotype was observed a few times. V and J are TRBV11-2 and TRBJ1-1; 9 bases are a match to TRBD1. The CDR3 spans 14 residues. The V gene's germline CDR1 is SGHAT and CDR2 FQNNGV. Trimming took 5 bases from V and 4 from J; bases not matched to a gene: 5. This CDR3 is CASSRDRGGTEAFF. The DNA for the CDR3 is TGTGCCAGCAGCCGCGACAGGGGGGGCACTGAAGCTTTCTTT.

This clonotype occurred a few times. The chain joins TRBV27 to TRBJ2-3; maybe TRBD1 (5 bases). The V end was cut by 8 bases, the J end by 4 bases, with 10 bases between. Per germline, CDR1 MNHEY and CDR2 SMNVEV (reference sequence). This CDR3 contains 12 residues. The CDR3 protein is CASVGVSDTQYF. The DNA of the CDR3 is TGTGCCAGCGTAGGGGTTTCAGATACGCAGTATTTT.

This clonotype appeared a few times. The V call is TRBV25-1, the J call TRBJ2-7; D may correspond to TRBD1 or TRBD2 (5 bases each). CDR1 and CDR2 from the germline V gene are MGHDK and SYGVNS. The CDR3 extends over 12 amino acids. V was trimmed by 5 bases and J by 6 bases, leaving 11 bases between them. Here the CDR3 reads CASSSSGLEQYF. The CDR3 DNA reads TGTGCCAGCAGTTCATCGGGGCTCGAGCAGTACTTC.

A few counts support this clonotype. The genes are TRBV4-2 and TRBJ1-5; D uncertain. This CDR3 is built from 14 residues. V shed 4 bases and J shed 7 bases, with 14 bases lying between them. Per germline, CDR1 LGHNA and CDR2 YNFKEQ. In DNA, the CDR3 is TGTGCCAGCAGCCCCGGGAGGGAGCAGCAGCCCCAGCATTTT. Translated: CASSPGREQQPQHF.

This clonotype showed up many times. The gene calls are TRBV7-8 and TRBJ2-1; TRBD1 matches 10 bases. The CDR3 contains 15 residues. Per the germline V gene, CDR1 is SGHVS and CDR2 is FQNEAQ. V dropped 5 bases and J dropped 4; count of bases not matched to a gene: 5. The CDR3 nucleotides are TGTGCCAGCAGCGCTGGGACAGGGGCGTACAATGAGCAGTTCTTC. Its translation: CASSAGTGAYNEQFF.

This clonotype was observed at least ten times. The chain joins TRBV29-1 to TRBJ1-1, with D perhaps TRBD1 (6 bases). The CDR3 is 11 amino acids. Looked up from germline, CDR1 is SQVTM and CDR2 is ANQGSEA. Between the trimmed V and J ends, which lost 7 bases and 6 bases, there was a span of 12 bases. As DNA, the CDR3 is TGCAGCGCCCGTGGGGGGCCTGAAGCTTTCTTT. Translating it yields CSARGGPEAFF. Full variable domain (missing parts from reference TRBV29-1 and TRBJ1-1): SAVISQKPSRDICQRGTSLTIQCQVDSQVTMMFWYRQQPGQSLTLIATANQGSEATYESGFVIDKFPISRPNLTFSTLTVSNMSPEDSSIYLCSARGGPEAFFGQGTRLTVV.

This clonotype was observed at least ten times. Here the CDR3 reads CASSLLGAASGHPGSYEQYF. In nucleotides, the CDR3 is TGTGCCAGCAGCTTGTTGGGGGCGGCTAGCGGTCATCCGGGAAGCTACGAGCAGTACTTC. The genes are TRBV5-4 and TRBJ2-7, with D perhaps matching TRBD2 (7 bases). V was cut by 1 base and J by 3 bases, with 29 bases left in between. The CDR3 is made up of 20 amino acids. Germline values: CDR1 SGHNT, CDR2 YYREEE (reference sequence).

The sample holds many counts of this clonotype. The rearrangement joins TRBV27 to TRBJ2-5, with TRBD2 matching 9 bases. Germline CDR1 MNHEY, CDR2 SMNVEV (reference sequence). This CDR3 contains 18 residues. Losses at the gene ends were 4 bases for V and 5 bases for J; bases not matched to a gene: 17. The CDR3 region has the DNA TGTGCCAGCAGTTCTCGTAGCGGGAGTAAGGCGCAGCGCGAGACCCAGTACTTC. Amino acids: CASSSRSGSKAQRETQYF.

Remarks on this clonotype: A single base separates this from a much larger clone, so it may be a read error. V and J are TRBV5-1 and TRBJ2-1; D possibly corresponds to TRBD2 (6 bases). The CDR3 sequence is 14 residues long. Germline CDR1 reads SGHRS; CDR2 reads YFSETQ. DNA of the CDR3: TGCGCCTGCAGCTTGGGGGGACCCGTGCGTGAGCAGTTCTTC. It specifies CACSLGGPVREQFF.

This clonotype was seen repeatedly, ten times or more. V usage is TRBV5-6 and J usage is TRBJ2-7, with D possibly matching TRBD1 (6 bases). Germline V lookup: CDR1 SGHDT, CDR2 YYEEEE. With 2 bases removed from V and 5 bases from J, the gap between germline ends came to 14 bases. The CDR3 has 14 amino acids. CDR3 coding DNA: TGTGCCAGCAGCTTTTATACAGGGACCCACGAGCAGTACTTC. Translated, it gives CASSFYTGTHEQYF.

This clonotype was counted at least ten times. The CDR3 sequence: CASSPRQIGGELFF. The DNA for the CDR3 is TGTGCCAGCAGCCCACGACAGATTGGAGGGGAGCTGTTTTTT. This chain joins TRBV9 and TRBJ2-2, with a tentative D call TRBD1 (5 bases). The germline gives CDR1 SGDLS, CDR2 YYNGEE. The CDR3 length is 14 residues. The V gene lost 4 bases and the J gene lost 8 bases, with 15 bases spanning the gap. The full variable domain, its missing parts supplied by reference TRBV9 and TRBJ2-2, is DSGVTQTPKHLITATGQRVTLRCSPRSGDLSVYWYQQSLDQGLQFLIQYYNGEERAKGNILERFSAQQFPDLHSELNLSSLELGDSALYFCASSPRQIGGELFFGEGSRLTVL.